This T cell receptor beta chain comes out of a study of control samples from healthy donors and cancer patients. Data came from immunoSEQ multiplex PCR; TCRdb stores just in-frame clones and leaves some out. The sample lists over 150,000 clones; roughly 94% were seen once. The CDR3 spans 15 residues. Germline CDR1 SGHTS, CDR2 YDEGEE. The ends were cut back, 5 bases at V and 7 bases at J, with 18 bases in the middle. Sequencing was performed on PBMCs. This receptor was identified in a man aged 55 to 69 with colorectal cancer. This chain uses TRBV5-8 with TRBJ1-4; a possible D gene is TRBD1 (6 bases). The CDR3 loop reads CASSPPGVGGEKLFF. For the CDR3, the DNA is TGTGCCAGCAGTCCGCCAGGGGTCGGTGGTGAAAAACTGTTTTTT.